The 8 T cell receptor beta chains presented below share a single source sample, sequenced in a study of PD-1 blockade in classical Hodgkin lymphoma. Sequencing used immunoSEQ multiplex PCR; TCRdb keeps in-frame clones, though not all of them. This table holds roughly 64,000 clones, around 90% found once. Sample time point: cycle 4 day 1 (C4D1), after less than 7 weeks of nivolumab. All trial patients relapsed after autologous stem cell transplantation. This sample comprised peripheral blood mononuclear cells (PBMCs), obtained before the fourth cycle of nivolumab. These receptors were obtained from a human donor with classical Hodgkin lymphoma.

The V gene is TRBV27, the J gene TRBJ2-3; TRBD1 is a possible D gene (7 bases). V lost 7 bases and J 7 bases, leaving 15 bases between the germline ends. This CDR3 has 13 amino acids. Germline-derived CDR1 and CDR2 are MNHEY and SMNVEV (reference sequence). CDR3 loop: CASTPAGQNTQYF. CDR3 DNA sequence: TGTGCCAGCACCCCGGCGGGACAGAATACGCAGTATTTT.

The chain couples TRBV5-4 to TRBJ2-3, with 14 positions matching TRBD2. After removal of 4 bases from V and 3 bases from J, the junction contained 7 bases not matched to a gene. Germline CDR1 and CDR2: SGHNT and YYREEE (reference sequence). The CDR3 is made up of 17 amino acids. CDR3 amino acids: CASSRGLAGVWTDTQYF. CDR3 DNA: TGTGCCAGCAGCCGGGGACTAGCGGGAGTTTGGACAGATACGCAGTATTTT.

The chain joins TRBV10-3 to TRBJ1-5, with TRBD1 as a possible D gene (5 bases). The CDR3 runs to 16 residues. V was pared by 0 bases and J by 5 bases, with 14 bases between. Germline values: CDR1 ENHRY, CDR2 SYGVKD. The CDR3 is CAISESEAGTDQPQHF. CDR3 in DNA: TGTGCCATCAGTGAGTCAGAAGCAGGGACGGATCAGCCCCAGCATTTT.

This sequence joins TRBV2 and TRBJ1-5; D remains ambiguous. Germline CDR1 is SNHLY and CDR2 is FYNNEI. V was trimmed by 4 bases and J by 5 bases, leaving 9 bases between them. The CDR3 is made up of 13 amino acids. The CDR3 DNA sequence: TGTGCCAGCAGTGGAGTGGCGGATCAGCCCCAGCATTTT. Translating it yields CASSGVADQPQHF.

The chain links TRBV18 to TRBJ2-7, with 7 bases identical to TRBD1. J gave up 2 bases and V 2 bases, and 0 bases lay outside the gene matches. This CDR3 is built from 13 residues. Per the germline V gene, CDR1 is KGHSH and CDR2 is LQKENI. Here the CDR3 reads CASSPGTAYEQYF. The CDR3, as DNA: TGTGCCAGCTCACCAGGGACAGCCTACGAGCAGTACTTC.

This clone was seen only once. V is TRBV19 and J is TRBJ2-7; D unclear. CDR3 length: 13 residues. The V gene lost 1 base and the J gene lost 5 bases, with 9 bases spanning the gap. Germline-derived CDR1 and CDR2 are LNHDA and SQIVND (reference sequence). CDR3 loop: CASSIVGGNEQYF. The CDR3 coding sequence is TGTGCCAGTAGTATAGTCGGTGGAAACGAGCAGTACTTC.

The chain carries TRBV7-9 and TRBJ2-3; the D gene could be TRBD1 or TRBD2 (5 bases each). This CDR3 spans 17 amino acids. Deletions cut 0 bases from V and 4 bases from J, with 17 bases between. CDR1 is SEHNR, CDR2 FQNEAQ, per germline (reference sequence). CDR3 region: CASSLAGLAGVADTQYF. CDR3 sequence (DNA): TGTGCCAGCAGCTTAGCGGGGCTAGCTGGGGTTGCAGATACGCAGTATTTT.

This clone is a singleton in its sample. The CDR3 DNA sequence: TGTGCCAGCAGGGCGGACAGGGAAGGTTCCTACGAGCAGTACTTC. This sequence encodes CASRADREGSYEQYF. The chain uses TRBV6-5 and TRBJ2-7, with 8 bases lining up with TRBD1. The V gene end was trimmed by 6 bases and the J gene end by 1 base; junction bases not matched to a gene: 8. The CDR3 is made up of 15 amino acids. Germline V gene data show CDR1 as MNHEY and CDR2 as SVGAGI.